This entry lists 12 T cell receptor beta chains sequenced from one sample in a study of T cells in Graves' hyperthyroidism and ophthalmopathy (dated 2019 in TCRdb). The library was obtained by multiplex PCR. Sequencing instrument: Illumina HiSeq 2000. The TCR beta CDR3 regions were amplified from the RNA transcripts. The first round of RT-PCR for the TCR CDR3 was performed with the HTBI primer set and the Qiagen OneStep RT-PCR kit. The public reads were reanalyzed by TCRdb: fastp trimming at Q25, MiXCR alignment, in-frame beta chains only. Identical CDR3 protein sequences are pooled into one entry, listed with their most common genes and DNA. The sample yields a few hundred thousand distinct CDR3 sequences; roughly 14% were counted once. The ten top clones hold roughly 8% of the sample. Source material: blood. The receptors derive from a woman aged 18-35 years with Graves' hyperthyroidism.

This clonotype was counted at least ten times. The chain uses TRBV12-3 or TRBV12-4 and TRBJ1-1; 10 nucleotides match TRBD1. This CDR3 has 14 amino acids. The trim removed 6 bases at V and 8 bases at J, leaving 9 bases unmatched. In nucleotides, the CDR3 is TGTGCCAGCAGCCCCGGGACAGGGGCTCCAGAAGCTTTCTTT. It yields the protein CASSPGTGAPEAFF.

This CDR3 is CASSDDGSSYNSPLHF. The CDR3 nucleotides are TGTGCCAGCAGTGATGATGGGAGCTCCTATAATTCACCCCTCCACTTT. J is TRBJ1-6 and V is TRBV6-4; D call uncertain. The germline V gene has CDR1 MRHNA and CDR2 SNTAGT. CDR3 length: 16 amino acids. V was trimmed by 3 bases and J by 0 bases, leaving 9 bases between them.

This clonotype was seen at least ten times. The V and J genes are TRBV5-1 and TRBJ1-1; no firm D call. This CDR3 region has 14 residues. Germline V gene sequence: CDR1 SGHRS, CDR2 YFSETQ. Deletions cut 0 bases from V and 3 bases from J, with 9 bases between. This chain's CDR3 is CASSLVPQDTEAFF. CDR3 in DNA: TGCGCCAGCAGCTTGGTTCCCCAGGACACTGAAGCTTTCTTT.

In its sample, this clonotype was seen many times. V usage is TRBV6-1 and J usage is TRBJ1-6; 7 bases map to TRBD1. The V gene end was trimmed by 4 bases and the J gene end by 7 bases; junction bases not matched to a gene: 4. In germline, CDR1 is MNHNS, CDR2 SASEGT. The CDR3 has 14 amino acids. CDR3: CASSGRQGNSPLHF. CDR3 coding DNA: TGTGCCAGCAGTGGGCGACAGGGAAATTCACCCCTCCACTTT.

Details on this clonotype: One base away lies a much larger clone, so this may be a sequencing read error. CDR3 bases: TGCAGTGCTAGTAGAGGGGGTAACTATGGCTACACCTTC. Translating gives CSASRGGNYGYTF. The chain is built from TRBV20-1 and TRBJ1-2; weak D call: TRBD1 (6 bases). The germline gives CDR1 DFQATT, CDR2 SNEGSKA (reference sequence). This CDR3 comprises 13 residues. Trimming took off 3 bases at V and 1 base at J, with 9 bases between the two ends.

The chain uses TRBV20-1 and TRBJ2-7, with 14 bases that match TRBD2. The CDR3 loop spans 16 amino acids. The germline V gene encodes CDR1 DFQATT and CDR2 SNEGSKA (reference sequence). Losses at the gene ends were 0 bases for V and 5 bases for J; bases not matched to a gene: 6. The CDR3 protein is CSAREGLAGVLHEQYF. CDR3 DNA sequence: TGCAGTGCTAGAGAGGGACTAGCGGGAGTGCTCCACGAGCAGTACTTC.

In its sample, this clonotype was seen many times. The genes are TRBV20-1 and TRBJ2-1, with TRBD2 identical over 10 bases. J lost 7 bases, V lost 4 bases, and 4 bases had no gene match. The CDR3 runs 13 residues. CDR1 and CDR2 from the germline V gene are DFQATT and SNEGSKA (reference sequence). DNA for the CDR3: TGCAGTGCTATAAGCGGGGGGGCGAATGAGCAGTTCTTC. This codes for CSAISGGANEQFF.

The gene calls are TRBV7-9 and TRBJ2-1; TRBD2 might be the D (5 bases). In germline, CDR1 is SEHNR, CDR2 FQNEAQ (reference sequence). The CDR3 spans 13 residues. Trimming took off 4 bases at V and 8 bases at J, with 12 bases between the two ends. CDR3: CASSSPGRDEQFF. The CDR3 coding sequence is TGTGCCAGCAGCTCCCCTGGGCGGGATGAGCAGTTCTTC.

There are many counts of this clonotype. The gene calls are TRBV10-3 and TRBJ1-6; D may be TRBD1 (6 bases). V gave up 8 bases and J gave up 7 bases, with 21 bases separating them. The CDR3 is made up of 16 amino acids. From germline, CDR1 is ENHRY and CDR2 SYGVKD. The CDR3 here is CAIGRGPGARNSPLHF. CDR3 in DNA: TGTGCCATCGGGCGGGGGCCAGGGGCAAGAAATTCACCCCTCCACTTT.

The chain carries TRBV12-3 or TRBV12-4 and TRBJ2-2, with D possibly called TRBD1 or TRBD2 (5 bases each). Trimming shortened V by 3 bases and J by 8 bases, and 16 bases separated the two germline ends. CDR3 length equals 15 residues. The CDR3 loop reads CASSFPGAARGELFF. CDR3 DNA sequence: TGTGCCAGCAGTTTCCCCGGGGCCGCCAGAGGGGAGCTGTTTTTT.

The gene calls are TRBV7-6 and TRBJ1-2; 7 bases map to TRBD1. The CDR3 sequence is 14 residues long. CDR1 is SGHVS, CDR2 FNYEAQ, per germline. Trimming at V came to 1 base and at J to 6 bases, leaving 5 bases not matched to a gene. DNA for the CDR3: TGTGCCAGCAGCTTAGGCGGCAGGGGGAATGGCTACACCTTC. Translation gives CASSLGGRGNGYTF.

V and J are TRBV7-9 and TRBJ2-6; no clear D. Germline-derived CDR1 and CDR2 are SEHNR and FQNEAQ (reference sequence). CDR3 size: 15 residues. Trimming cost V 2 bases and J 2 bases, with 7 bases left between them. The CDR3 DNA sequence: TGTGCCAGCAGCTTAATGGGCACTGGGGCCAACGTCCTGACTTTC. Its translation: CASSLMGTGANVLTF.